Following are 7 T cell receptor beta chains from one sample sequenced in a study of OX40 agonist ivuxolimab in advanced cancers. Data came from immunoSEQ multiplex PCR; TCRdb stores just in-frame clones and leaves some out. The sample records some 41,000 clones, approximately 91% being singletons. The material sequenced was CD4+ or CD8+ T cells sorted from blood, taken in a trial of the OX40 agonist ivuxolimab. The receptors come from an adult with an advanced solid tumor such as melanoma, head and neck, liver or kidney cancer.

For the CDR3, the DNA is TGTGCCAGCAGATACACAGGGAATACGCAGTATTTT. Residues: CASRYTGNTQYF. The chain is built from TRBV6-5 and TRBJ2-3; D is perhaps TRBD1 (6 bases). Deletions cut 6 bases from V and 7 bases from J, with 11 bases between. CDR1 MNHEY and CDR2 SVGAGI come from the germline V gene. This CDR3 has 12 residues.

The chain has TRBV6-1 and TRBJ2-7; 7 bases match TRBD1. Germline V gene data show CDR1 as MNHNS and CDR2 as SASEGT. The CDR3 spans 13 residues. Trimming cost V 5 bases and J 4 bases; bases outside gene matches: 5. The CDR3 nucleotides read TGTGCCAGCAGTTTACAGGGGTCGTACGAGCAGTACTTC. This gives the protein CASSLQGSYEQYF.

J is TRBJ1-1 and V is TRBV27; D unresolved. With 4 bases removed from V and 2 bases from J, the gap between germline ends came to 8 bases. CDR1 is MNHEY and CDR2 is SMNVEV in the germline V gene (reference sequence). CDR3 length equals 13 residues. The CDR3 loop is CASSWRENTEAFF. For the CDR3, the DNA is TGTGCCAGCAGTTGGAGGGAAAACACTGAAGCTTTCTTT.

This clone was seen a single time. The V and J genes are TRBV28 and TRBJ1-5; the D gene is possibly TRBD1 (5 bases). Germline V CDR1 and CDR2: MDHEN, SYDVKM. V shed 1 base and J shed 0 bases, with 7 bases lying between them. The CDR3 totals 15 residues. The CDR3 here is CASSLLRGSNQPQHF. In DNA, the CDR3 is TGTGCCAGCAGTTTATTAAGGGGTAGCAATCAGCCCCAGCATTTT.

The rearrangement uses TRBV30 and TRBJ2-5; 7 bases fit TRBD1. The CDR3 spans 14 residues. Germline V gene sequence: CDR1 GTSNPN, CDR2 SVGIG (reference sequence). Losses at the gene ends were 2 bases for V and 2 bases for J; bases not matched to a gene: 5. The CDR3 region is CAWSQGQAQETQYF. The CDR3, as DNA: TGTGCCTGGAGTCAAGGACAGGCTCAAGAGACCCAGTACTTC.

This CDR3 is CASSLAAPSTDTQYF. The CDR3 coding sequence is TGTGCCAGCAGTTTGGCAGCCCCTAGCACAGATACGCAGTATTTT. The V call is TRBV28, the J call TRBJ2-3; D gene uncertain. CDR1 is MDHEN, CDR2 SYDVKM, per germline. The V end was cut by 3 bases, the J end by 0 bases, with 10 bases between. CDR3 length: 15 amino acids.

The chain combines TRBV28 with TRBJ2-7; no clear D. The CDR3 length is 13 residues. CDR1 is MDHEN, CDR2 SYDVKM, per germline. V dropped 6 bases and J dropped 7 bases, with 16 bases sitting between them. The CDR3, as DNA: TGTGCCAGCAGAGAGATCACCGAGGTTGAGCAGTACTTC. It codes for CASREITEVEQYF. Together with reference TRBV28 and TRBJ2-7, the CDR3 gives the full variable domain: DVKVTQSSRYLVKRTGEKVFLECVQDMDHENMFWYRQDPGLGLRLIYFSYDVKMKEKGDIPEGYSVSREKKERFSLILESASTNQTSMYLCASREITEVEQYFGPGTRLTVT.